This TCR beta chain appears in the sequencing data of a study of T cells in Graves' hyperthyroidism and ophthalmopathy. Overall study findings and caveats: Most clonotypes that expanded in the thyroid above 0.001 also showed up in blood. The model anticipated ophthalmopathy a median around 6 months pre-onset.

Comment on this clonotype: What it recognizes is unknown.

The CDR3 regions of TCR beta were amplified from RNA transcripts. TCR CDR3 underwent first-round RT-PCR with the HTBI primer set. TCRdb re-derived calls from the multiplex PCR reads in MiXCR, one entry per CDR3 protein. The sample shows around 690,000 distinct CDR3 sequences, 15% to 20% of them seen only once. Graves' hyperthyroidism is called stable when ophthalmopathy does not progress within 18 months. Reasons for excluding patients were uncontrolled infection, other autoimmune disease, pregnancy or lactation. The sequence was obtained from a man aged 50 to 60 with Graves' hyperthyroidism. Material: blood.

CDR3 nucleotides: TGCAGCGTCGACGACAGGAGCTCCTACGAGCAGTACTTC. Translated: CSVDDRSSYEQYF. This chain joins TRBV29-1 and TRBJ2-7, with D tentatively TRBD1 (6 bases). This CDR3 region has 13 residues. V shed 6 bases and J shed 0 bases, with 12 bases lying between them. Germline CDR1 SQVTM, CDR2 ANQGSEA.